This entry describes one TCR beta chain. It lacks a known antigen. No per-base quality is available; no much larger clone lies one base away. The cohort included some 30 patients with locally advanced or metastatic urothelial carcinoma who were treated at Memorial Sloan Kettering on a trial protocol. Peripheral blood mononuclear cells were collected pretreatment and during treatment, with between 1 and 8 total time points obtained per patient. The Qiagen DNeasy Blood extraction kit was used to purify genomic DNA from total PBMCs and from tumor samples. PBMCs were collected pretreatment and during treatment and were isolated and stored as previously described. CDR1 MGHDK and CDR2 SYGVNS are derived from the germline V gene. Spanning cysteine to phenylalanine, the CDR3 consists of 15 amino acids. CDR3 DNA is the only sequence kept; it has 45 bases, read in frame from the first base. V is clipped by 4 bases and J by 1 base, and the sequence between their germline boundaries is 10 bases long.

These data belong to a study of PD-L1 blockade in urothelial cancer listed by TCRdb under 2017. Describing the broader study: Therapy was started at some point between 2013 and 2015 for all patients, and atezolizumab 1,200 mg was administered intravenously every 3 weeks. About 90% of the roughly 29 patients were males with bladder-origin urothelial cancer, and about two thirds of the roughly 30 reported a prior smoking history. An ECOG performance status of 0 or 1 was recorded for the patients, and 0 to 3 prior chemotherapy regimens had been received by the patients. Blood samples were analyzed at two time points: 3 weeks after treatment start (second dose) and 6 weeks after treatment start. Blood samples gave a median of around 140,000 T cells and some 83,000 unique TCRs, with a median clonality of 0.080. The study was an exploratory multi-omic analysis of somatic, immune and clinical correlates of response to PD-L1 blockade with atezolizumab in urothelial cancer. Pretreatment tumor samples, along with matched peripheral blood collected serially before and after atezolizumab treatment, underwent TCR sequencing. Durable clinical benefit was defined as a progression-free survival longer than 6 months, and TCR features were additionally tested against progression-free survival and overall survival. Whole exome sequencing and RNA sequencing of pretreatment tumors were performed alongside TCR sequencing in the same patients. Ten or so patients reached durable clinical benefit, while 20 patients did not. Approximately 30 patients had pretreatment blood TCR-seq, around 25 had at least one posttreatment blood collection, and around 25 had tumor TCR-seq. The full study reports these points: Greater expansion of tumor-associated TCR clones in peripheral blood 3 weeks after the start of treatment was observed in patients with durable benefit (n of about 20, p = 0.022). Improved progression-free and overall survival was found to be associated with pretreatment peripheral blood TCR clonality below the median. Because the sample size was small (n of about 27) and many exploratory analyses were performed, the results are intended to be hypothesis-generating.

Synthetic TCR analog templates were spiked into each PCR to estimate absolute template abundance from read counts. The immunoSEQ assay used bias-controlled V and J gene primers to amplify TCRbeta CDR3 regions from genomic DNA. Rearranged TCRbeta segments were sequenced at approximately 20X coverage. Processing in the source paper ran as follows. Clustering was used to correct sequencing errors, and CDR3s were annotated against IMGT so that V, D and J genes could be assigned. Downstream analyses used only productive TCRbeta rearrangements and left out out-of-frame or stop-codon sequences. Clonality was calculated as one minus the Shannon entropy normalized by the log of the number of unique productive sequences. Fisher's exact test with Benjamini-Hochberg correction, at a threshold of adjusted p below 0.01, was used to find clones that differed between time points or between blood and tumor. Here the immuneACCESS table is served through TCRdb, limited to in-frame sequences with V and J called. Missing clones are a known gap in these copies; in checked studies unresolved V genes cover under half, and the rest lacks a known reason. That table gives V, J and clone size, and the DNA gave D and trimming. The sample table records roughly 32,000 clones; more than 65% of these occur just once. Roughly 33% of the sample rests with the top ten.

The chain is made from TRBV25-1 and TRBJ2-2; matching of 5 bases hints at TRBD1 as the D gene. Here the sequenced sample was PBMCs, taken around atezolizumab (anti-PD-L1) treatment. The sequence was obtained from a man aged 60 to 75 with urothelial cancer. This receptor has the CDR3 CASSVHRLNTGELFF. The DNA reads TGTGCCAGCAGTGTGCACAGGTTGAACACCGGGGAGCTGTTTTTT.